This TCR beta chain was profiled in a study of quantifying T cell responses using KT2 cells. Across the study: TCR alpha and beta constant-region primers primed reverse transcription of RNA.

A single-stranded UMI oligo with SP2 sequence was ligated to cDNA 3' ends. The first PCR ran approximately 4 cycles with an equimolar RC1.1 and RC1.2 beta primer mix. TCRdb redid the calling of the UMI-ligation and nested PCR reads with MiXCR, one entry per CDR3 protein. The data contain tens of thousands of distinct CDR3 sequences, 11% of them singletons. In germline, CDR1 is SGHVS, CDR2 FQNEAQ. The V end was cut by 1 base, the J end by 7 bases, with 11 bases between. The CDR3 consists of 14 residues. Known numbers of the T cell clone KT2 were added to PBMC. The sequence came from a human donor. The sample taken for sequencing was PBMCs spiked with cells of the T cell clone KT2. The chain couples TRBV7-8 to TRBJ1-5; maybe TRBD1 (6 bases). The CDR3 DNA reads as TGTGCCAGCAGCTTAGGCCCAGGGGCCCAGCCCCAGCATTTT. Protein: CASSLGPGAQPQHF.